One sample yielded the 18 T cell receptor beta chains listed below, sequenced in a study of cytotoxic CD8 clonotypes in ibrutinib-treated CLL. Data came from immunoSEQ multiplex PCR; TCRdb stores just in-frame clones and leaves some out. Counted here are approximately 340,000 clones, over 55% occurring once; the ten biggest clones make up 5% to 6.5%. The input for sequencing was PBMCs, taken after 36 months of ibrutinib treatment. The receptors were gathered from a human donor with chronic lymphocytic leukemia.

The CDR3 here is CASSSGNYGYTF. The CDR3 bases are TGTGCCAGCAGCAGCGGGAACTATGGCTACACCTTC. This chain uses TRBV21-1 with TRBJ1-2. TRBV21-1 is given as a pseudogene. CDR3 size: 12 residues.

Comments on this clone: Other DNA sequences in the same sample also yield this CDR3. This chain links TRBV29-1 with TRBJ2-5; D not resolved. The CDR3 runs 10 residues. Deletions cut 4 bases from V and 5 bases from J, with 5 bases between. The germline V gene has CDR1 SQVTM and CDR2 ANQGSEA. DNA of the CDR3: TGCAGCGTTGGTGAGGAGACCCAGTACTTC. Translating it yields CSVGEETQYF.

For this clone: A read error may account for a junction end that differs from germline. This rearrangement joins TRBV4-1 to TRBJ1-5; D remains ambiguous. The CDR3 loop spans 17 amino acids. Germline V CDR1 and CDR2: MGHRA, YSYEKL. The CDR3 spells CASSEEALGNSNQPQHF. The CDR3 DNA reads TGCGCCAGCAGCGAAGAAGCTCTTGGGAATAGCAATCAGCCCCAGCATTTT.

This rearrangement joins TRBV6-1 to TRBJ2-1; the D gene is possibly TRBD2 (5 bases). V lost 3 bases to trimming and J lost 4 bases, with 10 bases between them. The CDR3 extends over 14 amino acids. CDR1 is MNHNS, CDR2 SASEGT, per germline. CDR3 in amino acids: CASSDEGSYNEQFF. CDR3 coding DNA: TGTGCCAGCAGTGATGAGGGTAGTTACAATGAGCAGTTCTTC.

This chain connects TRBV7-3 to TRBJ2-2; TRBD1 matches 8 bases. The V gene end was trimmed by 1 base and the J gene end by 1 base; junction bases not matched to a gene: 11. This CDR3 has 19 residues. The germline CDR1 and CDR2 sequences are SGHTA and FQGTGA. CDR3 coding DNA: TGTGCCAGCAGCTTAATGCCGGACAGGGTCTTAAAGAACACCGGGGAGCTGTTTTTT. Translation: CASSLMPDRVLKNTGELFF.

This chain links TRBV20-1 with TRBJ2-5; no clear D gene. Germline V gene data show CDR1 as DFQATT and CDR2 as SNEGSKA (reference sequence). The V end lost 0 bases, the J end lost 8 bases, and 7 bases lay between the germline ends. The length of the CDR3 is 11 residues. CDR3 nucleotides: TGCAGTGCTAGAGATTTGGGAACCCAGTACTTC. Amino acids: CSARDLGTQYF.

This clone was detected only a few times. The chain carries TRBV28 and TRBJ1-5; D is unclear. V lost 2 bases and J 5 bases, leaving 4 bases between the germline ends. The CDR3 consists of 12 residues. Germline V gene lookup returns CDR1 MDHEN and CDR2 SYDVKM. CDR3 bases: TGTGCCAGCAGTTTAACACATCAGCCCCAGCATTTT. This translates into CASSLTHQPQHF.

This clone has ten or more counts. V usage is TRBV5-4 and J usage is TRBJ2-3; 9 bases map to TRBD2. V was pared by 3 bases and J by 8 bases, with 10 bases of the junction left unmatched. This CDR3 contains 15 residues. The germline CDR1 and CDR2 sequences are SGHNT and YYREEE (reference sequence). The CDR3 bases are TGTGCCAGCAGCTGGGGGAGTAGCGGGGGCGGTACGCAGTATTTT. Protein sequence: CASSWGSSGGGTQYF.

This clone was seen a handful of times. The J gene is TRBJ2-1, the V gene TRBV11-2; tentative D call: TRBD1 (5 bases). CDR1 and CDR2 from the germline V gene are SGHAT and FQNNGV. This CDR3 is built from 15 residues. V lost 4 bases to trimming and J lost 5 bases, with 15 bases between them. The CDR3 loop is CASSSQGYLHNEQFF. The CDR3 DNA follows: TGTGCCAGCAGCTCTCAGGGTTATCTTCACAATGAGCAGTTCTTC. The whole variable domain, remainder taken from reference TRBV11-2 and TRBJ2-1, is EAGVAQSPRYKIIEKRQSVAFWCNPISGHATLYWYQQILGQGPKLLIQFQNNGVVDDSQLPKDRFSAERLKGVDSTLKIQPAKLEDSAVYLCASSSQGYLHNEQFFGPGTRLTVL.

The chain links TRBV14 to TRBJ2-4; 10 positions agree with TRBD1. The CDR3 spans 13 residues. Trimming took 4 bases from V and 7 from J; bases not matched to a gene: 1. CDR1 is SGHDN, CDR2 FVKESK, per germline. The CDR3, as DNA: TGTGCCAGCAGCCGGGGACAGGGGAACATTCAGTACTTC. This encodes CASSRGQGNIQYF.

The CDR3 sequence: CASSDGTGLSNYGYTF. CDR3 coding DNA: TGTGCCAGCAGCGACGGGACAGGGCTTTCCAACTATGGCTACACCTTC. This chain connects TRBV2 to TRBJ1-2; 9 positions match TRBD1. Losses at the gene ends were 6 bases for V and 2 bases for J; bases not matched to a gene: 10. CDR3 length: 16 residues. The germline gives CDR1 SNHLY, CDR2 FYNNEI.

This chain joins TRBV27 and TRBJ1-2; D is uncertain. CDR1 and CDR2 (germline): MNHEY, SMNVEV (reference sequence). The CDR3 covers 15 residues. V shed 6 bases and J shed 4 bases, with 18 bases lying between them. The CDR3 DNA follows: TGTGCCAGCAGCCCTGTGGGGAGTCTTATCTATGGCTACACCTTC. Translated, it gives CASSPVGSLIYGYTF.

The V gene is TRBV5-1, the J gene TRBJ2-1, with TRBD2 matching over 9 bases. Germline V gene lookup returns CDR1 SGHRS and CDR2 YFSETQ. The CDR3 runs to 15 residues. Germline trimming cut 3 bases from V and 4 bases from J; bases unmatched to any gene: 5. CDR3 DNA sequence: TGCGCCAGCAGCTCCCAGCGGGGGGAGTACAATGAGCAGTTCTTC. This gives the protein CASSSQRGEYNEQFF.

The genes are TRBV6-5 and TRBJ2-2; TRBD1 might be the D (6 bases). The CDR3 has 15 amino acids. The V and J ends lost 0 bases and 6 bases respectively, with 11 bases between them. Germline V lookup: CDR1 MNHEY, CDR2 SVGAGI. DNA of the CDR3: TGTGCCAGCAGTTACTCCGGACAGTCTTCCGGGGAGCTGTTTTTT. The encoded protein is CASSYSGQSSGELFF.

The genes are TRBV27 and TRBJ2-2; the D gene is possibly TRBD1 (7 bases). CDR1 is MNHEY, CDR2 SMNVEV, per germline (reference sequence). CDR3 size: 14 residues. Trimming left V 6 bases short and J 5 bases short, with 13 bases between. CDR3 sequence: CASRTGRMTGELFF. CDR3 coding DNA: TGTGCCAGCAGGACAGGGAGGATGACCGGGGAGCTGTTTTTT.

This clone was detected only a few times. CDR3 DNA: TGCGCCAGCAGCTTCCGGGACGGGGGCTACGAGCAGTACTTC. The encoded protein is CASSFRDGGYEQYF. The rearrangement links TRBV5-1 to TRBJ2-7; maybe TRBD2 (6 bases). This CDR3 has 14 residues. Deletions cut 2 bases from V and 3 bases from J, with 12 bases between. CDR1 is SGHRS and CDR2 is YFSETQ in the germline V gene.

This clone was picked up one time. The chain carries TRBV2 and TRBJ2-7, with 7 bases aligning to TRBD1. Trimming cost V 3 bases and J 6 bases; bases outside gene matches: 5. Germline V gene lookup returns CDR1 SNHLY and CDR2 FYNNEI. The CDR3 runs 13 residues. The CDR3, as DNA: TGTGCCAGCAGTGATCGAGGGGGCACCGAGCAGTACTTC. Translated: CASSDRGGTEQYF.

The chain joins TRBV25-1 to TRBJ1-4; TRBD1 agrees at 10 bases. V shed 6 bases, J shed 10 bases, and the junction held 5 bases outside the gene matches. CDR1 is MGHDK, CDR2 SYGVNS, per germline. This CDR3 is 13 amino acids long. This CDR3 is CASRDRGQGKLFF. DNA for the CDR3: TGTGCCAGCAGAGACAGGGGGCAAGGAAAACTGTTTTTT.